Included here is one T cell receptor beta chain sequence, with context. Its target is unknown. This sample is part of a study of shared clonotypes between healthy human individuals. The germline CDR1 and CDR2 sequences are SGHRS and YFSETQ. V was cut by 4 bases and J by 7 bases, with 27 bases left in between. The CDR3 extends over 17 amino acids. Study results and limitations: Naive subsets tended to show greater estimated richness than memory subsets.

TCRdb keeps only in-frame clones here, not all; method: immunoSEQ multiplex PCR. Among 2 million to 2.5 million clones listed, approximately 94% were seen once. This clonotype was obtained from a young man in good health. The sample was naive CD4+ T cells sorted from blood. Subset meaning: CD45RA+ positively selected. The chain links TRBV5-1 to TRBJ2-7, with D perhaps matching TRBD2 (5 bases). The CDR3 reads CASSAGQTTSRVKEQYF. CDR3 in DNA: TGCGCCAGCAGCGCCGGCCAGACAACTAGTAGAGTTAAAGAGCAGTACTTC. The full variable domain, its missing parts supplied by reference TRBV5-1 and TRBJ2-7, is KAGVTQTPRYLIKTRGQQVTLSCSPISGHRSVSWYQQTPGQGLQFLFEYFSETQRNKGNFPGRFSGRQFSNSRSEMNVSTLELGDSALYLCASSAGQTTSRVKEQYFGPGTRLTVT.